These T cell receptor beta chains were read from a single sample in a study of T cells in Graves' hyperthyroidism and ophthalmopathy. MiXCR was run by TCRdb on the multiplex PCR reads, yielding one entry per CDR3 protein. Of 450,000 to 650,000 distinct CDR3 sequences in the sample, around 20% were seen once. Sequenced input: blood. Source of these receptors: a man aged 18 to 35 with Graves' hyperthyroidism. Each CDR3 is given with its conserved first and last residue. The D gene is left open where the match is weak. Clone size is given for some rows only: seen once, a few or many times, or a class if the clone is expanded.

cdr3_aa cdr3_nt v_call cdr3_length clone_size d_call j_call
CASSSGGDFSYEQYF TGTGCCAGCAGCTCCGGAGGGGACTTCTCCTACGAGCAGTACTTC TRBV11-3 15 . . TRBJ2-7
CARSSPTGSTEAFF TGCGCCCGCAGCAGCCCGACGGGTTCGACTGAAGCTTTCTTT TRBV5-1 14 few . TRBJ1-1
CSGGGVGNQPQHF TGCAGTGGAGGGGGTGTCGGCAATCAGCCCCAGCATTTT TRBV20-1 13 . . TRBJ1-5
CASSFSGQVETGELLF TGTGCCAGCAGTTTCTCGGGACAGGTGGAAACCGGGGAGCTGCTTTTT TRBV28 16 many TRBD1 TRBJ2-2
CAISDRQGSNQPQHF TGTGCCATCAGTGATCGACAGGGGAGTAATCAGCCCCAGCATTTT TRBV10-3 15 few TRBD1 TRBJ1-5
CASRPPVGQPQHF TGTGCCAGCAGACCTCCCGTAGGTCAGCCCCAGCATTTT TRBV6-2/TRBV6-3 13 few . TRBJ1-5
CASSDSYYEQYF TGTGCCAGCAGTGATTCCTACTACGAGCAGTACTTC TRBV7-9 12 . . TRBJ2-7
CASTASQNTEAFF TGTGCCAGCACAGCCTCACAGAACACTGAAGCTTTCTTT TRBV6-1 13 few . TRBJ1-1
CASSPPTVYDYTF TGTGCCAGTAGTCCCCCGACCGTCTATGACTACACCTTC TRBV28 13 . . TRBJ1-2
CASSLARLWLAGDRSSYEQYF TGTGCCAGCAGCTTAGCTCGCCTCTGGCTAGCGGGGGATAGGAGCTCCTACGAGCAGTACTTC TRBV11-1 21 . TRBD2 TRBJ2-7
CASSLVDGSYEQYF TGTGCCAGCAGCTTAGTTGACGGTTCCTACGAGCAGTACTTC TRBV11-2 14 many . TRBJ2-7
CATGLGYTF TGTGCCACAGGATTAGGCTACACCTTC TRBV6-1 9 many . TRBJ1-2
CASSSPGAKPQHF TGTGCCAGCAGTTCGCCAGGGGCCAAGCCCCAGCATTTT TRBV6-2/TRBV6-3 13 many . TRBJ1-5
CASSLRQRETQYF TGCGCCAGCAGCTTGCGACAGCGGGAGACCCAGTACTTC TRBV5-1 13 . . TRBJ2-5
CASSLARVAGARGGETQYF TGTGCCAGCAGCTTAGCGCGGGTAGCGGGGGCCCGGGGGGGAGAGACCCAGTACTTC TRBV7-8 19 . TRBD2 TRBJ2-5
CASSLGAVPGELFF TGTGCCAGCAGCTTAGGGGCCGTCCCCGGGGAGCTGTTTTTT TRBV13 14 . . TRBJ2-2
CASSEVGNTGELFF TGTGCCAGCAGTGAAGTAGGGAACACCGGGGAGCTGTTTTTT TRBV27 14 many . TRBJ2-2
CASSEELDQPQHF TGTGCCAGCAGTGAAGAACTCGACCAGCCCCAGCATTTT TRBV2 13 few . TRBJ1-5
CASSLGQGVSYEQYF TGTGCCAGCAGTTTGGGTCAGGGGGTATCCTACGAGCAGTACTTC TRBV28 15 many TRBD1 TRBJ2-7
CASSLGQNSYEQYF TGTGCCAGCAGTTTAGGACAGAATTCTTACGAGCAGTACTTC TRBV5-1 14 many . TRBJ2-7
CASRALGGLGRYEQYF TGTGCCTCACGGGCTTTAGGGGGCCTGGGGCGTTACGAGCAGTACTTC TRBV30 16 many TRBD1 TRBJ2-7
CASSRDRDEQYF TGTGCCAGCAGCCGAGACAGGGACGAGCAGTACTTC TRBV3-1 12 many TRBD1 TRBJ2-7
CASSLAVAGACEQYF TGTGCCAGCAGTTTAGCTGTCGCGGGAGCCTGCGAGCAGTACTTC TRBV12-3/TRBV12-4 15 . TRBD2 TRBJ2-7
CSVAASGSGSYTF TGCAGCGTTGCTGCCTCCGGGAGTGGAAGCTACACCTTC TRBV29-1 13 many . TRBJ1-2
CATATGFGDEQYF TGTGCCACTGCGACAGGGTTTGGCGACGAGCAGTACTTC TRBV28 13 . TRBD1 TRBJ2-7
CASSDTGTSGGGTDTQYF TGTGCCAGCAGTGACACCGGGACTAGCGGGGGGGGCACAGATACGCAGTATTTT TRBV6-4 18 . TRBD2 TRBJ2-3
CASIGTGGGTEAFF TGTGCCAGCATTGGGACAGGGGGGGGAACTGAAGCTTTCTTT TRBV6-1 14 many TRBD1 TRBJ1-1
CASSAGTGQETQYF TGTGCCAGCAGCGCCGGGACAGGTCAAGAGACCCAGTACTTC TRBV12-3/TRBV12-4 14 . TRBD1 TRBJ2-5
CASSPGLAGGRQETQYF TGCGCCAGCAGCCCGGGACTAGCGGGGGGAAGACAAGAGACCCAGTACTTC TRBV5-1 17 . TRBD2 TRBJ2-5
CASYAGGAYGYTF TGTGCCAGTTATGCAGGGGGCGCTTATGGCTACACCTTC TRBV19 13 many TRBD1 TRBJ1-2
CASNHRRMNTEAFF TGTGCCAGCAACCACAGGAGGATGAACACTGAAGCTTTCTTT TRBV12-3/TRBV12-4 14 many . TRBJ1-1
CASSYWTGGPQHF TGTGCCAGCAGTTACTGGACGGGGGGGCCCCAGCATTTT TRBV6-5 13 . . TRBJ1-5
CASSARGNTGELFF TGTGCCAGCAGCGCTAGGGGGAACACCGGGGAGCTGTTTTTT TRBV9 14 . . TRBJ2-2